This T cell receptor (beta chain) was documented in a study of T cell repertoires in cytomegalovirus infection. Study-level information: CMV infection plus the matching HLA type was flagged by public TCR beta signatures.

Points from the study as a whole: Totalled public TCR beta family frequency picked out people who carried CMV plus the relevant HLA. HLA-C-restricted CMV-specific TCR beta clonotypes prevailed in the ex vivo response.

As to this clonotype: Its antigen remains unknown.

Trimming cost V 0 bases and J 1 base, with 18 bases left between them. Germline CDR1 SGHDN, CDR2 FVKESK. The CDR3 contains 18 residues. TCRdb re-derived calls from the reads in MiXCR, one entry per CDR3 protein. The top ten clones hold around 8.6% of a sample with a few hundred thousand distinct CDR3 sequences, 15% to 20% of them seen once. The chain links TRBV14 to TRBJ2-5, with D unclear. Material for sequencing was PBMCs. This clonotype originated in a human donor in good health (CMV status not recorded). Some clones in this sample may be carry-over from other donors' samples. CDR3 nucleotide sequence: TGTGCCAGCAGCCAAGAGAGTGGCATGAGGTTCCCCCAAGAGACCCAGTACTTC. Translated: CASSQESGMRFPQETQYF.